The 8 T cell receptor beta chains in this list originate from one sample, sequenced in a study of cytomegalovirus exposure and HLA in healthy donors. The primer mix had 60 Vbeta and 13 Jbeta primers. Sequencing was performed with immunoSEQ multiplex PCR; in TCRdb, only in-frame clones are kept and a portion is missing. The sample includes 95,000 to 100,000 clones, roughly 80% seen only once; the top ten take about a sixth. Sequenced: PBMCs. All receptors come from a man in his 60s in good health and CMV-seropositive.

This clone occurred once. The rearrangement links TRBV5-1 to TRBJ1-6; a possible D gene is TRBD1 (6 bases). Per germline, CDR1 SGHRS and CDR2 YFSETQ. V lost 2 bases and J 9 bases, leaving 12 bases between the germline ends. The CDR3 sequence is 14 residues long. The CDR3 here is CASSFRGIGSPLHF. CDR3 sequence (DNA): TGCGCCAGCAGCTTCAGGGGAATTGGTTCACCCCTCCACTTT.

The J gene is TRBJ2-5, the V gene TRBV14, with D possibly matching TRBD2 (5 bases). V was shortened by 4 bases and J by 6 bases, with 18 bases between the two germline ends. This CDR3 comprises 15 residues. Germline loops: CDR1 SGHDN, CDR2 FVKESK. For the CDR3, the DNA is TGTGCCAGCAGCCGACTTCAGGCGGGTGGAAAGACCCAGTACTTC. This encodes CASSRLQAGGKTQYF.

This chain joins TRBV5-4 and TRBJ2-3; 7 bases align to TRBD2. This CDR3 spans 15 amino acids. The germline CDR1 and CDR2 sequences are SGHNT and YYREEE (reference sequence). V was clipped by 0 bases and J by 3 bases; unmatched bases: 4. The CDR3: CASSLEGEGTDTQYF. DNA for the CDR3: TGTGCCAGCAGCTTGGAAGGGGAGGGGACAGATACGCAGTATTTT.

This clone was recorded once. This chain joins TRBV27 and TRBJ2-7, with a weak D call TRBD1 (7 bases). Trimming took off 3 bases at V and 6 bases at J, with 9 bases between the two ends. Germline CDR1 MNHEY, CDR2 SMNVEV (reference sequence). CDR3 length: 12 residues. The CDR3 loop reads CASSFQGGEQYF. In DNA, the CDR3 is TGTGCCAGCAGTTTTCAGGGGGGCGAGCAGTACTTC.

This clone was detected a few times. The junction shows a germline mismatch at one end, possibly a read error. The chain is built from TRBV10-2 and TRBJ2-1; D unresolved. The CDR3 totals 13 residues. The V gene's germline CDR1 is WSHSY and CDR2 SAAADI. The CDR3 spells CASSGNSYYEQFF. CDR3 sequence (DNA): TGCGCCAGCAGTGGCAATAGCTACTATGAGCAGTTCTTC.

The CDR3 nucleotides read TGTGCCAGTAGTATCCCGGGGGTCGGTGAAAAACTGTTTTTT. It specifies CASSIPGVGEKLFF. J is TRBJ1-4 and V is TRBV19; D is perhaps TRBD1 (5 bases). V lost 3 bases, J lost 7 bases, and 12 bases lay in between. CDR3 length: 14 residues. Germline CDR1 reads LNHDA; CDR2 reads SQIVND (reference sequence).

The V call is TRBV15, the J call TRBJ2-7; 10 bases agree with TRBD1. Trimming cost V 5 bases and J 3 bases; bases outside gene matches: 7. The CDR3 extends over 15 amino acids. Germline-derived CDR1 and CDR2 are LNHNV and YYDKDF (reference sequence). CDR3: CATSPGGTGDYEQYF. The CDR3 DNA reads TGTGCCACCAGCCCCGGGGGGACAGGGGACTACGAGCAGTACTTC.

The chain recombines TRBV19 with TRBJ1-5; 8 bases fit TRBD1. Germline V gene sequence: CDR1 LNHDA, CDR2 SQIVND (reference sequence). The CDR3 extends over 16 amino acids. Trimming removed 5 bases from V and 2 bases from J; junction bases left unmatched: 8. Here the CDR3 reads CASSPGQGLGNQPQHF. The CDR3 DNA is TGTGCCAGTAGTCCAGGACAGGGTTTGGGCAATCAGCCCCAGCATTTT.